The rows below give T cell receptor beta chains drawn from one sample of a study of T cell responses to AZD1222 COVID-19 vaccine. Assay used: immunoSEQ multiplex PCR; TCRdb lists only in-frame clones, some missing. The profile covers around 140,000 clones, with 85% appearing a single time and 7.9% taken by the ten largest. Material: peripheral blood, obtained 28 days after the second dose of the MenACWY control vaccine. The origin of the receptors is an adult who received the MenACWY meningococcal vaccine as a control. Both conserved end residues are part of each CDR3. D genes are given only for firm matches. Some rows mark clone size as missing; the rest say once, few, many or name a class of expanded clone.

J: TRBJ2-3; V: TRBV30; size: .; length: 15; D: TRBD1; CDR3: CAWSVTGVGTDTQYF; DNA: TGTGCCTGGAGTGTAACAGGGGTTGGCACAGATACGCAGTATTTT
J: TRBJ1-5; V: TRBV19; size: .; length: 12; D: .; CDR3: CASSPGGQPQHF; DNA: TGTGCCAGTAGCCCGGGAGGTCAGCCCCAGCATTTT
J: TRBJ1-2; V: TRBV12-3/TRBV12-4; size: .; length: 13; D: .; CDR3: CASSLEGNYGYTF; DNA: TGTGCCAGCAGTTTGGAGGGGAACTATGGCTACACCTTC
J: TRBJ2-7; V: TRBV3-1/TRBV3-2; size: .; length: 18; D: TRBD2; CDR3: CASSQSGLADRSSYEQYF; DNA: TGTGCCAGCAGCCAATCAGGACTAGCGGACCGATCCTCCTACGAGCAGTACTTC
J: TRBJ2-7; V: TRBV5-1; size: .; length: 13; D: .; CDR3: CASSDYGRYEQYF; DNA: TGCGCCAGCAGTGATTACGGACGATACGAGCAGTACTTC
J: TRBJ2-2; V: TRBV7-9; size: .; length: 12; D: .; CDR3: CASSRRAGELFF; DNA: TGTGCCAGCAGCCGCAGGGCCGGGGAGCTGTTTTTT
J: TRBJ1-5; V: TRBV27; size: few; length: 14; D: .; CDR3: CASSFEGGRQPQHF; DNA: TGTGCCAGCAGTTTTGAGGGCGGGCGACAGCCCCAGCATTTT
J: TRBJ2-3; V: TRBV11-2; size: .; length: 17; D: .; CDR3: CASSFPLGSRRTDTQYF; DNA: TGTGCCAGCAGCTTCCCCCTGGGCTCAAGGCGCACAGATACGCAGTATTTT
J: TRBJ2-1; V: TRBV5-1; size: .; length: 15; D: TRBD2; CDR3: CASSSTGGSYNEQFF; DNA: TGCGCCAGCAGCTCCACGGGAGGGTCGTACAATGAGCAGTTCTTC
J: TRBJ1-1; V: TRBV7-9; size: .; length: 16; D: .; CDR3: CASSLAGAGRNPEAFF; DNA: TGTGCCAGCAGCTTAGCAGGGGCAGGGAGAAATCCTGAAGCTTTCTTT
J: TRBJ1-6; V: TRBV7-2; size: once; length: 17; D: TRBD1; CDR3: CASSLGTGPSYNSPLHF; DNA: TGTGCCAGCAGCCTAGGGACAGGGCCCTCCTATAATTCACCCCTCCACTTT
J: TRBJ2-3; V: TRBV6-4; size: .; length: 15; D: .; CDR3: CASSDPAGAEDTQYF; DNA: TGTGCCAGCAGTGACCCGGCAGGGGCAGAAGATACGCAGTATTTT
J: TRBJ2-7; V: TRBV12-5; size: .; length: 13; D: .; CDR3: CASGASAGSAQYF; DNA: TGTGCTAGTGGTGCCTCCGCAGGGTCGGCGCAGTACTTC
J: TRBJ1-5; V: TRBV6-6; size: .; length: 14; D: .; CDR3: CASSYRDTPGPQHF; DNA: TGTGCCAGCAGTTACAGGGACACCCCAGGACCCCAGCATTTT
J: TRBJ2-3; V: TRBV19; size: .; length: 14; D: .; CDR3: CASSITGSADTQYF; DNA: TGTGCCAGTAGTATAACGGGGTCGGCAGATACGCAGTATTTT
J: TRBJ2-5; V: TRBV5-1; size: .; length: 16; D: TRBD1; CDR3: CASSYRQGGLQETQYF; DNA: TGCGCCAGCAGTTACAGACAGGGGGGACTCCAAGAGACCCAGTACTTC
J: TRBJ1-6; V: TRBV7-9; size: once; length: 16; D: .; CDR3: CASNHLVGGYNSPLHF; DNA: TGTGCCAGCAATCACCTCGTCGGGGGATATAATTCACCCCTCCACTTT
J: TRBJ1-3; V: TRBV6-5; size: .; length: 13; D: .; CDR3: CASRTRSGNTIYF; DNA: TGTGCCAGCCGAACGAGGTCTGGAAACACCATATATTTT
J: TRBJ2-1; V: TRBV12-5; size: .; length: 16; D: TRBD2; CDR3: CASGSGLAGPRNEQFF; DNA: TGTGCTAGTGGTTCGGGACTAGCGGGACCCAGGAATGAGCAGTTCTTC
J: TRBJ1-4; V: TRBV7-9; size: few; length: 15; D: .; CDR3: CASSSPGQGPEKLFF; DNA: TGTGCCAGCAGCTCGCCGGGACAAGGGCCAGAAAAACTGTTTTTT
J: TRBJ2-1; V: TRBV29-1; size: .; length: 15; D: TRBD2; CDR3: CSVVEPGLADNEQFF; DNA: TGCAGCGTTGTGGAGCCGGGACTAGCTGACAATGAGCAGTTCTTC
J: TRBJ2-3; V: TRBV27; size: once; length: 14; D: .; CDR3: CASSSVGSRDTQYF; DNA: TGTGCCAGCAGTTCCGTCGGGAGCAGGGATACGCAGTATTTT
J: TRBJ2-2; V: TRBV18; size: .; length: 13; D: TRBD2; CDR3: CASSKPGGGELFF; DNA: TGTGCCAGCTCAAAACCGGGAGGCGGAGAGCTGTTTTTT
J: TRBJ1-4; V: TRBV7-2; size: .; length: 15; D: .; CDR3: CASSLEWGAREKLFF; DNA: TGTGCCAGCAGCTTAGAATGGGGGGCGCGCGAAAAACTGTTTTTT
J: TRBJ1-5; V: TRBV28; size: .; length: 15; D: .; CDR3: CASSLAGVGNQPQHF; DNA: TGTGCCAGCAGTTTAGCCGGCGTGGGCAATCAGCCCCAGCATTTT
J: TRBJ1-1; V: TRBV18; size: .; length: 14; D: .; CDR3: CASSPPTNKAEAFF; DNA: TGTGCCAGCTCACCACCGACAAACAAGGCTGAAGCTTTCTTT
J: TRBJ2-7; V: TRBV5-1; size: .; length: 16; D: TRBD1; CDR3: CASSYDAGGASLEQYF; DNA: TGCGCCAGCAGTTATGATGCAGGGGGCGCGAGTCTCGAGCAGTACTTC
J: TRBJ1-2; V: TRBV27; size: .; length: 14; D: TRBD1; CDR3: CASSPWDSLRGYTF; DNA: TGTGCCAGCAGTCCATGGGACAGTTTACGGGGCTACACCTTC
J: TRBJ2-5; V: TRBV18; size: .; length: 15; D: .; CDR3: CASSPRAGLLETQYF; DNA: TGTGCCAGCTCACCACGGGCAGGGCTGTTAGAGACCCAGTACTTC
J: TRBJ2-1; V: TRBV5-1; size: .; length: 17; D: TRBD2; CDR3: CASGVFSGGHSYNEQFF; DNA: TGCGCCAGCGGAGTATTTAGCGGGGGGCACTCCTACAATGAGCAGTTCTTC
J: TRBJ2-2; V: TRBV11-3; size: .; length: 16; D: TRBD2; CDR3: CASSPRTSGNTGELFF; DNA: TGTGCCAGCAGCCCCCGGACTAGCGGGAACACCGGGGAGCTGTTTTTT
J: TRBJ1-2; V: TRBV6-5; size: .; length: 12; D: TRBD1; CDR3: CASRDRAYGYTF; DNA: TGTGCCAGCAGGGACAGGGCCTATGGCTACACCTTC
J: TRBJ2-1; V: TRBV3-1/TRBV3-2; size: few; length: 14; D: .; CDR3: CASSPSGPSNEQFF; DNA: TGTGCCAGCAGCCCCTCGGGACCTTCCAATGAGCAGTTCTTC
J: TRBJ1-5; V: TRBV7-2; size: .; length: 13; D: .; CDR3: CASSWTENQPQHF; DNA: TGTGCCAGCAGTTGGACAGAGAATCAGCCCCAGCATTTT
J: TRBJ1-1; V: TRBV19; size: .; length: 14; D: .; CDR3: CASSIRGLNTEAFF; DNA: TGTGCCAGTAGTATACGGGGCCTGAACACTGAAGCTTTCTTT
J: TRBJ2-7; V: TRBV29-1; size: .; length: 12; D: TRBD1; CDR3: CSGGQGAGEQYF; DNA: TGCAGCGGTGGACAGGGGGCTGGGGAGCAGTACTTC